The present entry profiles one T cell receptor beta chain with its context. The sample comes from a study of blood T cell repertoires in COVID-19. Study summary: Donors in the United States, Italy and Spain gave samples during acute or convalescent COVID-19. The cDNA or gDNA used as material had been derived from T cells, B-cell-depleted T cells, or PBMCs.

Study processing details: Using reference gene primer amplification, nucleated cell counts were estimated. Data came from immunoSEQ multiplex PCR; TCRdb stores just in-frame clones and leaves some out. That table furnishes V, J and clone size, whereas the DNA furnished D and trimming. The sample lists more than 300,000 clones; 88% were seen once. This CDR3 region has 14 residues. Per germline, CDR1 SGHDT and CDR2 YYEEEE. The junction had 5 bases not matched to a gene; V was cut back by 2 bases and J by 6 bases. J is TRBJ2-1 and V is TRBV5-6, with 7 bases identical to TRBD1. This clonotype was obtained from a woman in her twenties or thirties with COVID-19, enrolled during active disease. Material for sequencing was peripheral blood. CDR3 sequence reads: CASSFEDRLNEQFF. In DNA form, the CDR3 reads TGTGCCAGCAGCTTCGAGGACAGGCTCAATGAGCAGTTCTTC.